A selection of T cell receptor beta chains follows, all from one sample in a study of blood T cell repertoires in COVID-19. The assay was immunoSEQ multiplex PCR, and TCRdb's table has in-frame clones only and misses some. This sample yields a few hundred thousand clones, of which 85% are seen a single time; more than 6.5% belongs to the top ten. Sequencing used PBMCs or T cells enriched from blood (not recorded which). The receptors stem from a woman aged 45-60 years who had been exposed to COVID-19. Each CDR3 is given with its conserved first and last residue. D genes are given only for firm matches. Not every row has a clone size; where given, it reads once, few, many or a size class.

J gene,V gene,clone size,D gene,CDR3 protein,CDR3 DNA
TRBJ1-5,TRBV21-1,NA,NA,CASSKDRRYDREPSNQPQHF,TGTGCCAGCAGCAAAGATAGGCGTTATGACAGGGAGCCAAGCAATCAGCCCCAGCATTTT
TRBJ1-1,TRBV12-3/TRBV12-4,once,TRBD1,CASRPQGMREAFF,TGTGCCAGCAGACCACAGGGGATGAGGGAAGCTTTCTTT
TRBJ2-3,TRBV28,once,NA,CASSLGDTYSTDTQYF,TGTGCCAGCAGTTTAGGGGACACCTATAGCACAGATACGCAGTATTTT
TRBJ1-2,TRBV5-4,NA,TRBD1,CASRQGNYGYTF,TGTGCCAGCCGACAGGGGAACTATGGCTACACCTTC
TRBJ1-1,TRBV5-1,NA,TRBD1,CASSPGTGGAWGTEAFF,TGCGCCAGCAGTCCCGGGACAGGGGGCGCCTGGGGCACTGAAGCTTTCTTT
TRBJ2-7,TRBV7-9,NA,NA,CASSEEGRDEQYF,TGTGCCAGCAGCGAGGAGGGGCGCGACGAGCAGTACTTC
TRBJ2-5,TRBV5-4,NA,NA,CASSSRQQGQETQYF,TGTGCCAGCAGCTCCCGACAGCAGGGCCAAGAGACCCAGTACTTC
TRBJ1-1,TRBV11-2,NA,TRBD1,CASSPTGQGRSEAFF,TGTGCCAGCAGCCCAACCGGACAGGGGAGATCTGAAGCTTTCTTT
TRBJ1-1,TRBV7-8,NA,NA,CASSPRLLNTEAFF,TGTGCCAGCAGCCCCCGACTGTTGAACACTGAAGCTTTCTTT
TRBJ2-7,TRBV9,many,NA,CASSVGPGGIYEQYF,TGTGCCAGCAGCGTAGGTCCGGGGGGCATCTACGAGCAGTACTTC
TRBJ1-5,TRBV27,NA,NA,CASSLSGPQPQHF,TGTGCCAGCAGTTTGTCAGGCCCCCAGCCCCAGCATTTT
TRBJ2-7,TRBV7-2,NA,TRBD2,CASANGVAGYYEQYF,TGTGCCAGCGCGAATGGGGTAGCGGGGTACTACGAGCAGTACTTC
TRBJ2-4,TRBV3-1/TRBV3-2,NA,TRBD2,CASSKRAGDKNIQYF,TGTGCCAGCAGCAAAAGGGCGGGGGACAAAAACATTCAGTACTTC
TRBJ1-2,TRBV10-3,NA,NA,CAISVGTPQGYTF,TGTGCCATCAGTGTGGGGACTCCCCAGGGCTACACCTTC
TRBJ1-3,TRBV19,NA,NA,CASSRDAAGHGDTIYF,TGTGCCAGTAGTAGAGATGCCGCCGGCCACGGAGACACCATATATTTT
TRBJ2-2,TRBV12-3/TRBV12-4,NA,NA,CAGRPGGTGELFF,TGTGCCGGCCGACCCGGGGGCACCGGGGAGCTGTTTTTT
TRBJ1-2,TRBV5-5,once,TRBD1,CASSPTQGANYYGYTF,TGTGCCAGCAGCCCGACCCAGGGGGCTAATTACTATGGCTACACCTTC
TRBJ2-1,TRBV11-2,few,NA,CASRGGINNEQFF,TGTGCCAGCAGGGGAGGAATAAACAATGAGCAGTTCTTC
TRBJ1-6,TRBV25-1,NA,TRBD1,CASSESLPGQGDSPLHF,TGTGCCAGCAGTGAATCATTACCAGGACAGGGGGATTCACCCCTCCACTTT
TRBJ2-1,TRBV7-2,once,NA,CASSYRQDNEQFF,TGTGCCAGCAGCTACAGACAAGACAATGAGCAGTTCTTC
TRBJ1-2,TRBV5-6,NA,NA,CASSPFDRLTVGYTF,TGTGCCAGCAGCCCATTTGACAGGTTAACGGTGGGCTACACCTTC
TRBJ1-1,TRBV6-1,NA,NA,CASSEALRGTEAFF,TGTGCCAGCAGTGAAGCGCTTCGAGGGACTGAAGCTTTCTTT
TRBJ1-2,TRBV19,NA,TRBD1,CASSRLDRGYGYTF,TGTGCCAGTAGTCGATTAGACAGGGGCTATGGCTACACCTTC
TRBJ2-3,TRBV5-1,NA,NA,CASSPRTYPDTQYF,TGCGCCAGCAGCCCTAGGACTTATCCAGATACGCAGTATTTT
TRBJ1-3,TRBV30,NA,NA,CACAGVSGNTIYF,TGTGCCTGCGCGGGAGTTTCTGGAAACACCATATATTTT
TRBJ1-2,TRBV18,NA,NA,CASSPGGNYGYTF,TGTGCCAGCTCACCAGGGGGGAACTATGGCTACACCTTC
TRBJ1-4,TRBV11-2,NA,TRBD1,CASSFDRGNEKLFF,TGTGCCAGCAGCTTCGACAGGGGTAATGAAAAACTGTTTTTT
TRBJ1-2,TRBV2,NA,TRBD1,CASLTGLGYGYTF,TGTGCCAGTCTGACAGGGCTAGGCTATGGCTACACCTTC
TRBJ2-7,TRBV20-1,NA,TRBD2,CSASSPGGGGYEQYF,TGCAGTGCTAGTTCGCCTGGGGGGGGAGGCTACGAGCAGTACTTC
TRBJ2-3,TRBV9,NA,NA,CASSVNEADTQYF,TGTGCCAGCAGCGTAAATGAGGCAGATACGCAGTATTTT
TRBJ2-6,TRBV27,NA,NA,CASSYVRGSGANVLTF,TGTGCCAGCAGCTACGTCAGGGGCTCTGGGGCCAACGTCCTGACTTTC
TRBJ1-1,TRBV7-5,NA,NA,CARSPRQTNTEAFF,TGTGCCAGAAGCCCCCGACAGACTAACACTGAAGCTTTCTTT
TRBJ2-1,TRBV6-5,NA,TRBD2,CASGRASGGGSEQFF,TGTGCCAGCGGAAGGGCTAGCGGGGGGGGCAGTGAGCAGTTCTTC
TRBJ2-7,TRBV11-2,NA,TRBD2,CASSLELAGAYEQYF,TGTGCCAGCAGCTTAGAACTAGCGGGGGCCTACGAGCAGTACTTC
TRBJ2-5,TRBV24-1,NA,NA,CATSDPTGVQETQYF,TGTGCCACCAGTGATCCCACCGGGGTCCAAGAGACCCAGTACTTC
TRBJ2-2,TRBV5-1,NA,NA,CASSPQGNTGELFF,TGCGCCAGCAGTCCCCAGGGGAACACCGGGGAGCTGTTTTTT
TRBJ2-1,TRBV27,NA,NA,CASGTWQGGYNEQFF,TGTGCCAGCGGGACCTGGCAAGGGGGCTACAATGAGCAGTTCTTC
TRBJ1-4,TRBV7-9,NA,NA,CASSLGVREEEKLFF,TGTGCCAGCAGCTTGGGTGTCAGGGAGGAAGAAAAACTGTTTTTT
TRBJ1-5,TRBV5-8,NA,TRBD1,CASSPGTGGPGSNQPQHF,TGTGCCAGCAGCCCCGGGACAGGGGGACCCGGTAGCAATCAGCCCCAGCATTTT
TRBJ2-2,TRBV3-1/TRBV3-2,NA,NA,CASSHFGGPGTGELFF,TGTGCCAGCAGCCATTTCGGGGGGCCGGGCACCGGGGAGCTGTTTTTT
TRBJ1-5,TRBV10-2,NA,TRBD1,CASSHRGDQPQHF,TGCGCCAGCAGTCACAGGGGGGATCAGCCCCAGCATTTT
TRBJ1-3,TRBV13,NA,NA,CASSLLGGSGTTGNTIYF,TGTGCCAGCAGCCTCCTGGGGGGGTCGGGAACAACTGGAAACACCATATATTTT
TRBJ1-2,TRBV6-5,once,TRBD1,CASSRLQGEDYGYTF,TGTGCCAGCAGTAGACTACAGGGGGAAGACTATGGCTACACCTTC
TRBJ1-2,TRBV5-1,NA,TRBD1,CASSLQGSNYGYTF,TGCGCCAGCAGCTTACAGGGGTCTAACTATGGCTACACCTTC
TRBJ1-5,TRBV15,NA,NA,CATSAGSLNQPQHF,TGTGCCACATCGGCCGGGTCCCTGAATCAGCCCCAGCATTTT
TRBJ2-6,TRBV28,once,NA,CASTSAAAGANVLTF,TGTGCCAGCACATCGGCAGCGGCTGGGGCCAACGTCCTGACTTTC
TRBJ1-6,TRBV14,NA,NA,CASSQGVNSPLHF,TGTGCCAGCAGCCAAGGAGTAAATTCACCCCTCCACTTT
TRBJ1-5,TRBV2,NA,NA,CASASVGGNQPQHF,TGTGCCAGTGCTTCAGTGGGGGGGAATCAGCCCCAGCATTTT
TRBJ2-5,TRBV3-1/TRBV3-2,NA,NA,CASSPPGVQETQYF,TGTGCCAGCAGCCCCCCGGGGGTTCAAGAGACCCAGTACTTC
TRBJ2-5,TRBV5-1,once,NA,CASREEGETQYF,TGCGCCAGCAGGGAGGAGGGGGAGACCCAGTACTTC
TRBJ1-2,TRBV13,few,TRBD1,CASRKRDRGPRGGYTF,TGTGCCAGCAGGAAAAGAGACAGGGGGCCCCGGGGAGGCTACACCTTC
TRBJ1-3,TRBV6-5,NA,NA,CASRPVGTGNTIYF,TGTGCCAGCAGGCCGGTGGGCACTGGAAACACCATATATTTT
TRBJ1-1,TRBV6-5,NA,TRBD1,CAGLRQGGKGEAFF,TGTGCCGGGCTCCGACAGGGCGGTAAGGGTGAAGCTTTCTTT
TRBJ2-7,TRBV19,NA,NA,CASSIGRGSYEQYF,TGTGCCAGTAGTATCGGCAGAGGCTCCTACGAGCAGTACTTC
TRBJ1-5,TRBV6-1,few,NA,CASSEQGKIEPQHF,TGTGCCAGCAGTGAACAGGGTAAAATCGAGCCCCAGCATTTT
TRBJ1-2,TRBV28,few,NA,CASGPASYGYTF,TGTGCCAGCGGTCCAGCGTCCTATGGCTACACCTTC
TRBJ1-6,TRBV6-5,NA,NA,CASRPDSQPYSPLHF,TGTGCCAGCAGACCCGACAGCCAGCCCTATTCACCCCTCCACTTT
TRBJ2-6,TRBV4-3,NA,NA,CASSQDGWAAAGANVLTF,TGCGCCAGCAGCCAAGATGGGTGGGCAGCCGCTGGGGCCAACGTCCTGACTTTC
TRBJ1-1,TRBV29-1,once,NA,CSVGGQMNTEAFF,TGCAGCGTTGGGGGGCAGATGAACACTGAAGCTTTCTTT